The 18 T cell receptor beta chains reported below all come from one sample, sequenced in a study of breast tumors, draining lymph nodes, adjacent tissues. TCRdb re-called the multiplex PCR reads with MiXCR, one entry per CDR3 protein. The table shows about 270,000 distinct CDR3 sequences, with roughly 31% occurring only once. Samples came from axillary lymph nodes draining the breast cancer. The specimen sequenced was axillary lymph node tissue. The receptors were gathered from a female donor with breast cancer. Some clones in this sample may be carry-over from other donors' samples.

V is TRBV5-1 and J is TRBJ1-1, with D unresolved. The germline V gene encodes CDR1 SGHRS and CDR2 YFSETQ. The CDR3 totals 12 residues. Trimming stripped 0 bases from V and 11 bases from J, with 11 bases between. The CDR3 loop is CASSLVVGDAFF. In DNA form, the CDR3 reads TGCGCCAGCAGCTTGGTGGTGGGTGATGCTTTCTTT.

The chain joins TRBV4-2 to TRBJ2-5; 15 bases map to TRBD2. The length of the CDR3 is 18 residues. J was trimmed by 0 bases and V by 5 bases; bases with no gene match: 7. Germline-derived CDR1 and CDR2 are LGHNA and YNFKEQ. The chain's CDR3 is CASSDGLAGGGHQETQYF. CDR3 DNA sequence: TGTGCCAGCAGCGACGGACTAGCGGGAGGGGGGCACCAAGAGACCCAGTACTTC.

At least ten counts were recorded for this clonotype. The gene calls are TRBV19 and TRBJ2-1; weak D call: TRBD2 (6 bases). V was trimmed by 3 bases and J by 5 bases, leaving 14 bases between them. The germline V gene encodes CDR1 LNHDA and CDR2 SQIVND (reference sequence). The CDR3 contains 15 residues. The CDR3 region is CASSIWASAHNEQFF. In DNA, the CDR3 is TGTGCCAGTAGTATTTGGGCTAGCGCACACAATGAGCAGTTCTTC.

This clonotype was counted a few times. The chain has TRBV6-6 and TRBJ2-5; either TRBD1 or TRBD2 may fit D (5 bases each). Germline-derived CDR1 and CDR2 are MNHNY and SVGAGI (reference sequence). This CDR3 contains 17 residues. Trimming pared 6 bases from V and 4 bases from J, leaving 24 bases between. This CDR3 reads CASRLGERAFIGETQYF. The CDR3 nucleotides are TGTGCCAGCAGACTAGGGGAAAGAGCGTTTATCGGAGAGACCCAGTACTTC.

Comment on this clonotype: The CDR3 carries no conserved terminal phenylalanine or tryptophan, so it likely arises from a read error. Because the CDR3's place on the DNA is in doubt, the DNA is left out and the CDR3 is given as listed by TCRdb. The genes are TRBV2 and TRBJ2-5; the table gives TRBD2 as D, unverified against the DNA. Germline CDR1 SNHLY, CDR2 FYNNEI. The CDR3 is 10 amino acids long, termini counted. This CDR3 is CASSRLAWYT.

The chain joins TRBV28 to TRBJ2-3; 8 bases agree with TRBD1. The V and J ends lost 3 bases and 2 bases, in that order; junction bases with no gene match: 4. This CDR3 has 15 residues. Germline V gives CDR1 MDHEN, CDR2 SYDVKM. DNA for the CDR3: TGTGCCAGCAGTTTTACAGGGGGTGACACAGATACGCAGTATTTT. Translated, it gives CASSFTGGDTDTQYF.

About this clonotype itself: A much larger clone sits a single nucleotide away, making a read error possible. The V and J genes are TRBV7-2 and TRBJ2-1; 11 bases fit TRBD2. The CDR3 runs to 16 residues. Germline assignment: CDR1 SGHTA and CDR2 FQGNSA. Trimming removed 3 bases from V and 7 bases from J; junction bases left unmatched: 8. DNA for the CDR3: TGTGCCAGCAGCTTCTATCCGACTAGCGGGAAGAATGAGCAGTTCTTC. As protein: CASSFYPTSGKNEQFF. The full variable domain, completed using reference TRBV7-2 and TRBJ2-1, is GAGVSQSPSNKVTEKGKDVELRCDPISGHTALYWYRQSLGQGLEFLIYFQGNSAPDKSGLPSDRFSAERTGGSVSTLTIQRTQQEDSAVYLCASSFYPTSGKNEQFFGPGTRLTVL.

For this clonotype: A much larger clone is a single base away; this may be a read error. The chain couples TRBV6-4 to TRBJ2-3, with D possibly TRBD1 on 6 matching bases. The length of the CDR3 is 16 residues. Germline V gives CDR1 MRHNA, CDR2 SNTAGT. The CDR3 sequence is CASSDEDRGATGTQYF. CDR3 DNA sequence: TGTGCCAGCAGTGACGAGGACAGAGGGGCCACAGGTACGCAGTATTTT.

The V and J genes are TRBV7-3 and TRBJ1-5, with a weak D call TRBD1 (6 bases). CDR3 length equals 14 residues. Trimming pared 5 bases from V and 14 bases from J, leaving 22 bases between. Per the germline V gene, CDR1 is SGHTA and CDR2 is FQGTGA. CDR3 coding DNA: TGTGCCAGCAGCCAAGATTCCAGGACAGCCTACGAGCATTTT. Translation gives CASSQDSRTAYEHF.

The table lists this clonotype with many counts. The chain combines TRBV24-1 with TRBJ2-5; 11 nucleotides match TRBD1. The ends lost 4 bases at V and 5 bases at J; junction bases unmatched: 8. Germline CDR1 and CDR2: KGHDR and SFDVKD. The CDR3 is 16 residues long. For the CDR3, the DNA is TGTGCCACCAGTGACCGGGACAGGGGGTTTGGGGAGACCCAGTACTTC. It is translated as CATSDRDRGFGETQYF.

This rearrangement joins TRBV5-1 to TRBJ1-1, with D perhaps matching TRBD1 (6 bases). From germline, CDR1 is SGHRS and CDR2 YFSETQ. The length of the CDR3 is 17 residues. V was pared by 0 bases and J by 1 base, with 16 bases between. As DNA, the CDR3 is TGCGCCAGCAGCTTGGGAGTTGGGGGGCGGGAGAACACTGAAGCTTTCTTT. Translation: CASSLGVGGRENTEAFF.

This clonotype has a count of ten or more. V usage is TRBV14 and J usage is TRBJ2-2; TRBD2 might be the D (6 bases). The CDR3 contains 12 residues. Trimming removed 4 bases at V and 7 bases at J, with 7 bases between. Per the germline V gene, CDR1 is SGHDN and CDR2 is FVKESK. This chain's CDR3 is CASSRRDGELFF. The CDR3 DNA is TGTGCCAGCAGCCGGAGGGACGGGGAGCTGTTTTTT.

The chain carries TRBV3-1 and TRBJ1-5, with TRBD1 matching over 9 bases. The CDR3 contains 14 residues. Unmatched junction bases numbered 4, after V lost 1 base and J lost 9 bases. Germline CDR1 is LGHDT and CDR2 is YNNKEL (reference sequence). CDR3 sequence: CASSQGTGGGPQHF. DNA of the CDR3: TGTGCCAGCAGCCAAGGAACAGGGGGCGGGCCCCAGCATTTT. Filled out from reference TRBV3-1 and TRBJ1-5, the complete variable domain reads DTAVSQTPKYLVTQMGNDKSIKCEQNLGHDTMYWYKQDSKKFLKIMFSYNNKELIINETVPNRFSPKSPDKAHLNLHINSLELGDSAVYFCASSQGTGGGPQHFGDGTRLSIL.

This clonotype was seen a handful of times. The V gene is TRBV6-1, the J gene TRBJ1-2; D is possibly TRBD1 (6 bases). The CDR3 runs to 13 residues. In germline, CDR1 is MNHNS, CDR2 SASEGT. Trimming shortened V by 1 base and J by 8 bases, and 11 bases separated the two germline ends. CDR3 DNA sequence: TGTGCCAGCAGTGAAGAACAGGGCTGGGGCTACACCTTC. This encodes CASSEEQGWGYTF.

The J gene is TRBJ1-1, the V gene TRBV5-6; a possible D gene is TRBD1 (5 bases). Trimming took 0 bases from V and 4 from J, leaving 19 bases between them. CDR3 size: 17 residues. CDR1 and CDR2 (germline): SGHDT, YYEEEE. DNA for the CDR3: TGTGCCAGCAGCTTGGAGTATAGTGCAGGGTGGATCACTGAAGCTTTCTTT. This sequence encodes CASSLEYSAGWITEAFF.

The sample holds many counts of this clonotype. The V call is TRBV10-3, the J call TRBJ2-7; unclear D gene. The CDR3 runs 13 residues. V was clipped by 4 bases and J by 2 bases, with 9 bases between them. Germline V lookup: CDR1 ENHRY, CDR2 SYGVKD. CDR3: CAISGVQPYEQYF. The DNA for the CDR3 is TGTGCCATCAGTGGGGTACAGCCCTACGAGCAGTACTTC.

This clonotype has ten or more counts. The chain employs TRBV20-1 and TRBJ1-2; D may be TRBD1 (6 bases). The CDR3 loop spans 13 amino acids. Per the germline V gene, CDR1 is DFQATT and CDR2 is SNEGSKA (reference sequence). V lost 0 bases, J lost 8 bases, and 13 bases lay in between. The CDR3 protein is CSAREGGLGGYTF. DNA of the CDR3: TGCAGTGCTAGAGAAGGGGGGCTGGGAGGCTACACCTTC.

This clonotype has at least ten counts. This chain joins TRBV6-5 and TRBJ2-1, with a weak D call TRBD1 (6 bases). This CDR3 contains 15 residues. Trimming cost V 4 bases and J 1 base, with 11 bases left between them. CDR1 MNHEY and CDR2 SVGAGI come from the germline V gene. The CDR3 DNA follows: TGTGCCAGCAGTTTTACAGGGAAATCCTACAATGAGCAGTTCTTC. Translation gives CASSFTGKSYNEQFF.